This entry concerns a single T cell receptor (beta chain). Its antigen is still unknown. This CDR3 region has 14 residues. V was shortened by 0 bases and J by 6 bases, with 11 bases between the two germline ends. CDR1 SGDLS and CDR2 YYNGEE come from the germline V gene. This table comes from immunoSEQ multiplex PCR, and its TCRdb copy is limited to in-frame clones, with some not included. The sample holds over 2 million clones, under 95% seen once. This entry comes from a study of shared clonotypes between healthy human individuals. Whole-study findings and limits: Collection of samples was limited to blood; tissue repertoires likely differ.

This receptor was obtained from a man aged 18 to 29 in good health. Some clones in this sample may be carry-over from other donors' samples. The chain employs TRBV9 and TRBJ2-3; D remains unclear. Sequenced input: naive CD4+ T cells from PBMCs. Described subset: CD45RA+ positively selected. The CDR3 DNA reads TGTGCCAGCAGCGTAGATGGCGGCCGGGATACGCAGTATTTT. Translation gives CASSVDGGRDTQYF.